This is a list of T cell receptor beta chains from one sample in a study of T cell responses to AZD1222 COVID-19 vaccine. The data were produced by immunoSEQ multiplex PCR, yet TCRdb's version contains in-frame clones alone and is incomplete. The table includes 90,000 to 110,000 clones, 88% detected once. The material sequenced was peripheral blood, taken on day 0 of AZD1222 vaccination. Source of these receptors: an adult in good health. CDR3s include the opening cysteine and the closing phenylalanine or tryptophan. D genes are given only for firm matches. A clone size is listed for some rows: how often the clone was seen (once, few, many), or a class if it is expanded.

v_call	j_call	d_call	clone_size	cdr3_aa	cdr3_nt
TRBV5-1	TRBJ2-3	TRBD2	NA	CASSPGLGTDTQYF	TGCGCCAGCAGCCCGGGACTAGGGACAGATACGCAGTATTTT
TRBV3-1/TRBV3-2	TRBJ1-1	NA	NA	CASSQDTVFAEAFF	TGTGCCAGCAGCCAAGATACTGTATTCGCTGAAGCTTTCTTT
TRBV13	TRBJ1-1	NA	NA	CASSLGRAPQEAFF	TGTGCCAGCAGCTTAGGCCGGGCGCCACAGGAAGCTTTCTTT
TRBV29-1	TRBJ1-1	NA	NA	CSVEFQGHAFF	TGCAGCGTTGAGTTTCAAGGACATGCTTTCTTT
TRBV24-1	TRBJ2-1	NA	NA	CATSDLRDTYNEQFF	TGTGCCACCAGTGATTTGAGGGACACTTACAATGAGCAGTTCTTC
TRBV2	TRBJ2-1	NA	NA	CASSELGGSHNEQFF	TGTGCCAGCAGTGAATTGGGGGGATCGCACAATGAGCAGTTCTTC
TRBV7-6	TRBJ2-2	NA	NA	CASSPSKYEAGELFF	TGTGCCAGCAGCCCCTCCAAGTACGAGGCCGGGGAGCTGTTTTTT
TRBV6-5	TRBJ2-7	NA	NA	CAIPASFSTYEQYF	TGTGCCATCCCGGCTAGCTTTTCAACCTACGAGCAGTACTTC
TRBV11-3	TRBJ1-4	TRBD1	NA	CASSLGRGHEKLFF	TGTGCCAGCAGCTTAGGCAGGGGGCACGAAAAACTGTTTTTT
TRBV2	TRBJ2-5	NA	NA	CASSTQETQYF	TGTGCCAGCAGTACCCAAGAGACCCAGTACTTC
TRBV6-6	TRBJ2-7	NA	NA	CASSHVNWAPLAYEQYF	TGTGCCAGCAGTCACGTCAATTGGGCTCCGCTGGCTTACGAGCAGTACTTC
TRBV2	TRBJ2-5	NA	NA	CASSGSADLGRGETQYF	TGTGCCAGCAGTGGGAGTGCGGACTTGGGCAGGGGAGAGACCCAGTACTTC
TRBV24-1	TRBJ1-5	TRBD1	NA	CATSDGQGAWQPQHF	TGTGCCACCAGTGATGGACAGGGGGCTTGGCAGCCCCAGCATTTT
TRBV7-8	TRBJ2-2	NA	once	CASSPVSSGELFF	TGTGCCAGCAGCCCAGTGTCTTCCGGGGAGCTGTTTTTT
TRBV28	TRBJ1-4	NA	NA	CASSSHGGAVNEKLFF	TGTGCCAGCAGTTCTCATGGAGGGGCGGTTAATGAAAAACTGTTTTTT
TRBV7-8	TRBJ2-2	NA	NA	CASSPWGLTGELFF	TGTGCCAGCAGCCCCTGGGGCCTCACCGGGGAGCTGTTTTTT
TRBV5-1	TRBJ1-1	TRBD1	NA	CASSSLDRGRVGTEAFF	TGCGCCAGCAGCTCCCTGGACAGGGGAAGAGTGGGTACTGAAGCTTTCTTT
TRBV11-2	TRBJ1-2	NA	NA	CASSLVVGGAYGYTF	TGTGCCAGCAGCTTAGTAGTGGGGGGCGCCTATGGCTACACCTTC
TRBV5-1	TRBJ1-2	NA	NA	CASSPEGEAYGYTF	TGCGCCAGCAGCCCAGAAGGGGAGGCCTATGGCTACACCTTC
TRBV5-1	TRBJ2-3	NA	NA	CASSFLMGKGTDTQYF	TGCGCCAGCAGCTTCCTGATGGGGAAGGGCACAGATACGCAGTATTTT
TRBV5-1	TRBJ2-3	NA	NA	CASSITGQGFGDTQYF	TGCGCCAGCAGCATAACAGGGCAGGGATTCGGGGATACGCAGTATTTT
TRBV6-1	TRBJ2-3	NA	NA	CASSEAAGSTDTQYF	TGTGCCAGCAGTGAAGCGGCAGGAAGCACAGATACGCAGTATTTT
TRBV19	TRBJ1-5	NA	NA	CASSIWGSDNQPQHF	TGTGCCAGTAGTATTTGGGGGTCTGACAATCAGCCCCAGCATTTT
TRBV18	TRBJ2-1	NA	NA	CASSPPSPSSAYNEQFF	TGTGCCAGCTCACCACCGTCCCCTAGCAGCGCCTACAATGAGCAGTTCTTC
TRBV20-1	TRBJ1-1	NA	medium-sized	CSVAQPTEAFF	TGCAGTGTCGCCCAGCCAACTGAAGCTTTCTTT
TRBV7-9	TRBJ1-1	NA	NA	CASSLDPNTEAFF	TGTGCCAGCAGCTTAGACCCCAACACTGAAGCTTTCTTT
TRBV10-1	TRBJ2-1	TRBD2	NA	CASSGELAGNEQFF	TGCGCCAGCAGTGGGGAACTAGCGGGCAATGAGCAGTTCTTC
TRBV5-4	TRBJ1-1	NA	NA	CASSLGGQTNTEAFF	TGTGCCAGCAGCTTGGGGGGCCAGACCAACACTGAAGCTTTCTTT
TRBV6-1	TRBJ1-5	TRBD1	few	CASSEAQEGAQPQHF	TGTGCCAGCAGTGAAGCGCAAGAGGGGGCTCAGCCCCAGCATTTT
TRBV20-1	TRBJ2-5	NA	NA	CSASQLLETQYF	TGCAGTGCTAGTCAGCTTTTAGAGACCCAGTACTTC
TRBV2	TRBJ2-1	TRBD2	NA	CASKESGGTGEQFF	TGTGCCAGCAAAGAGTCGGGGGGGACTGGTGAGCAGTTCTTC
TRBV29-1	TRBJ2-1	NA	NA	CSVVDSYNEQFF	TGCAGCGTTGTAGACAGCTACAATGAGCAGTTCTTC
TRBV7-8	TRBJ2-3	NA	NA	CASSLAGINTDTQYF	TGTGCCAGCAGCTTAGCGGGGATCAACACAGATACGCAGTATTTT
TRBV28	TRBJ2-7	TRBD2	NA	CASISTGRTFSYEQYF	TGTGCCAGCATTTCAACCGGGAGGACGTTCTCCTACGAGCAGTACTTC
TRBV5-5	TRBJ2-1	TRBD1	many	CASSSAGTVFDEQFF	TGTGCCAGCAGCTCAGCCGGGACAGTCTTCGATGAGCAGTTCTTC
TRBV28	TRBJ2-3	TRBD2	once	CASSLRPWGLAGGPRDTQYF	TGTGCCAGCAGTTTACGCCCTTGGGGACTAGCGGGAGGGCCGAGAGATACGCAGTATTTT
TRBV12-3/TRBV12-4	TRBJ1-2	NA	NA	CASSLGAAGYTF	TGTGCCAGCAGTTTAGGGGCCGCTGGCTACACCTTC
TRBV28	TRBJ1-4	NA	NA	CASSRRLATNEKLFF	TGTGCCAGCAGTCGGAGACTGGCAACTAATGAAAAACTGTTTTTT
TRBV12-3/TRBV12-4	TRBJ1-2	NA	NA	CASSFGSYGYTF	TGTGCCAGCAGTTTCGGGAGCTATGGCTACACCTTC
TRBV7-9	TRBJ2-2	NA	NA	CASSKKTGELFF	TGTGCCAGCAGCAAAAAGACCGGGGAGCTGTTTTTT
TRBV5-5	TRBJ1-4	NA	NA	CASSPLQGTNEKLFF	TGTGCCAGCAGCCCCCTACAGGGTACTAATGAAAAACTGTTTTTT
TRBV16	TRBJ1-6	TRBD1	NA	CASSQNRGMNSPLHF	TGTGCCAGCAGCCAAAACAGGGGTATGAATTCACCCCTCCACTTT